The clone carrying this TCR beta chain was counted only a few times. Its antigen is still unknown. It was healthy bone marrow donors who served as donors. The PCR ran on 60 Vbeta and 13 Jbeta primers. Sequencing used immunoSEQ multiplex PCR; TCRdb keeps in-frame clones, though not all of them. The profile shows approximately 130,000 clones, 60% to 85% of them singletons. V lost 1 base and J lost 5; bases outside the gene matches: 7. Germline CDR1 is SGHAT and CDR2 is FQNNGV. This CDR3 is built from 15 residues. This specimen belongs to a study of cytomegalovirus exposure and HLA in healthy donors. Findings and caveats of the study: A later analysis reportedly identified an Asian-associated ancestry cluster as carrying fewer N-insertions than the 666-donor mean. A missense DCLRE1C variant was associated with V- and J-gene trimming of TCR beta chains in a later analysis, and an independent cohort replicated the association. Overall, around 160 TCR beta chains were annotated as cytomegalovirus-associated.

Sequences were obtained from PBMCs. The V gene is TRBV11-2, the J gene TRBJ2-7, with TRBD1 matching 8 bases. The clonotype was recovered from a man between 25 and 39 years old in good health and CMV-seronegative. CDR3 sequence (DNA): TGTGCCAGCAGCTTAGGCACAGGGGGTCTCGACGAGCAGTACTTC. Protein sequence: CASSLGTGGLDEQYF.